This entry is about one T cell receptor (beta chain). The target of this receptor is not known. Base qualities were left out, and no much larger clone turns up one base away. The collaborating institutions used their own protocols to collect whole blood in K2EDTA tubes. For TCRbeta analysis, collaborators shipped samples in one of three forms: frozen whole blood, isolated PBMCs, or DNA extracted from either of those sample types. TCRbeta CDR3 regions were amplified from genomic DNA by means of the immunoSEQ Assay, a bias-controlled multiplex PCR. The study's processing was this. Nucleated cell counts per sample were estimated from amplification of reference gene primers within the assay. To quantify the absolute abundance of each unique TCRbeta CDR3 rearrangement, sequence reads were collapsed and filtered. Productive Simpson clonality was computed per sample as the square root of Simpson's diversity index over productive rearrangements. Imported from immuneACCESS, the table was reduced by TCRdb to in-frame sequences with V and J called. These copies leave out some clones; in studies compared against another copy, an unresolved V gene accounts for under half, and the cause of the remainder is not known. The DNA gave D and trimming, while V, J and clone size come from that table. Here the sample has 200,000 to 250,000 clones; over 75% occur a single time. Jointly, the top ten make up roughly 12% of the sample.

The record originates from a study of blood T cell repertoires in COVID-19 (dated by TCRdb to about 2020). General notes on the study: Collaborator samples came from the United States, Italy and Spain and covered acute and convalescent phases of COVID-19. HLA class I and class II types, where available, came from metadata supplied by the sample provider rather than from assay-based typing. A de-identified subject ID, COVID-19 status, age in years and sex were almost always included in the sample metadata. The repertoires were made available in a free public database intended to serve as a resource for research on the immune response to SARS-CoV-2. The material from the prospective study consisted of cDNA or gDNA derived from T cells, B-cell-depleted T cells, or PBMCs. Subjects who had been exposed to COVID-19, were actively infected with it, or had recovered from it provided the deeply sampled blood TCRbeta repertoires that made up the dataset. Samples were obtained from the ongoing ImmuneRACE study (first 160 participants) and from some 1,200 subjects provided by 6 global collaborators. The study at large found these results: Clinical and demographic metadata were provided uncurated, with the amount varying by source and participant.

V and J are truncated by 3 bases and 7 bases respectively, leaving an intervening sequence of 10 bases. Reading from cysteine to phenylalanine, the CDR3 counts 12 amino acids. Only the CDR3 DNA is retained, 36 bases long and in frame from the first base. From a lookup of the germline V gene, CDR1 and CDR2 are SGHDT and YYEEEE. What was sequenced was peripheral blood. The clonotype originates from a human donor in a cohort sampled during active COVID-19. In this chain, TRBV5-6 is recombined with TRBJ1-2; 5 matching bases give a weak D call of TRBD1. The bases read TGTGCCAGCAGCTCCCCGGGACTTGGCTACACCTTC. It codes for CASSSPGLGYTF.